These 21 T cell receptor beta chains came from one sample sequenced in a study of OX40 agonist ivuxolimab in advanced cancers. TCRdb keeps only in-frame clones here, not all; method: immunoSEQ multiplex PCR. The table records roughly 68,000 clones, 65% to 90% of them present only once. The sample in question was CD4+ or CD8+ T cells sorted from blood, obtained in a trial of the OX40 agonist ivuxolimab. The source of these receptors is an adult with an advanced solid tumor such as melanoma, head and neck, liver or kidney cancer.

This sequence joins TRBV11-2 and TRBJ2-5; the match to TRBD2 covers 10 bases. This CDR3 comprises 16 residues. Trimming took 5 bases from V and 4 from J; bases not matched to a gene: 10. Germline loops: CDR1 SGHAT, CDR2 FQNNGV. CDR3 loop: CASSPGLAGVLETQYF. The CDR3 DNA follows: TGTGCCAGCAGCCCCGGTCTAGCGGGGGTCTTAGAGACCCAGTACTTC.

The chain joins TRBV6-1 to TRBJ2-6; D might be TRBD1 (5 bases). V was trimmed by 5 bases and J by 15 bases, leaving 14 bases between them. The CDR3 spans 12 residues. Germline CDR1 is MNHNS and CDR2 is SASEGT. Here the CDR3 DNA reads TGTGCCAGCAGTAGGGGCTCGGCGGCCCTGACTTTC. Protein: CASSRGSAALTF.

V gene TRBV11-2 combines with J gene TRBJ2-1, with 9 bases aligning to TRBD1. This CDR3 spans 15 amino acids. V lost 5 bases to trimming and J lost 8 bases; unmatched junction nucleotides: 10. The V gene's germline CDR1 is SGHAT and CDR2 FQNNGV. DNA for the CDR3: TGTGCCAGCAGCCTAATACAGGGGGCTGTTCATGAGCAGTTCTTC. Amino acid sequence: CASSLIQGAVHEQFF.

This sequence joins TRBV19 and TRBJ2-6; D not resolved. This CDR3 has 15 residues. The V and J ends lost 7 bases and 0 bases respectively, with 10 bases between them. CDR1 and CDR2 from the germline V gene are LNHDA and SQIVND (reference sequence). As DNA, the CDR3 is TGTGCCAGTAAGACGCTCTACTCTGGGGCCAACGTCCTGACTTTC. The encoded protein is CASKTLYSGANVLTF.

This chain joins TRBV10-3 and TRBJ2-2, with TRBD1 matching 7 bases. Germline V CDR1 and CDR2: ENHRY, SYGVKD. J gave up 3 bases and V 8 bases, and 6 bases lay outside the gene matches. This CDR3 has 14 amino acids. The CDR3 sequence is CAIRQGRDTGELFF. The CDR3 bases are TGTGCCATCCGACAGGGAAGAGACACCGGGGAGCTGTTTTTT.

This clone has just one count. The chain is built from TRBV7-2 and TRBJ1-2; D is undetermined. CDR3 length: 14 residues. Germline lookup yields CDR1 SGHTA and CDR2 FQGNSA. V lost 1 base, J lost 6 bases, and 12 bases lay in between. The CDR3 is CASSLGWAIDGYTF. CDR3 nucleotide sequence: TGTGCCAGCAGCTTAGGATGGGCTATTGATGGCTACACCTTC. Drawing the rest from reference TRBV7-2 and TRBJ1-2, the complete variable domain is GAGVSQSPSNKVTEKGKDVELRCDPISGHTALYWYRQSLGQGLEFLIYFQGNSAPDKSGLPSDRFSAERTGGSVSTLTIQRTQQEDSAVYLCASSLGWAIDGYTFGSGTRLTVV.

J is TRBJ1-6 and V is TRBV27; D is perhaps TRBD1 (5 bases). The CDR3 has 18 residues. Germline CDR1 reads MNHEY; CDR2 reads SMNVEV (reference sequence). V lost 7 bases and J lost 4, with 23 bases in between. As DNA, the CDR3 is TGTGCCAGCATGGGGCTTGGAAGAGGAATTGGGTATAATTCACCCCTCCACTTT. This translates into CASMGLGRGIGYNSPLHF.

The genes are TRBV28 and TRBJ1-2; tentatively, D is TRBD1 (6 bases). Germline CDR1 MDHEN, CDR2 SYDVKM. The CDR3 totals 15 residues. Deletions cut 1 base from V and 3 bases from J, with 12 bases between. CDR3 DNA: TGTGCCAGCAGTTTATCTGGGGGCCCAGACTATGGCTACACCTTC. Its translation is CASSLSGGPDYGYTF.

The genes are TRBV18 and TRBJ1-2; 7 nucleotides agree with TRBD1. This CDR3 region has 15 residues. J lost 4 bases, V lost 3 bases, and 8 bases had no gene match. CDR1 and CDR2 from the germline V gene are KGHSH and LQKENI. CDR3: CASSPNSGQFYGYTF. CDR3 nucleotides: TGTGCCAGCTCACCGAATTCGGGACAGTTCTATGGCTACACCTTC. Full variable domain (outside the CDR3, taken from reference TRBV18 and TRBJ1-2): NAGVMQNPRHLVRRRGQEARLRCSPMKGHSHVYWYRQLPEEGLKFMVYLQKENIIDESGMPKERFSAEFPKEGPSILRIQQVVRGDSAAYFCASSPNSGQFYGYTFGSGTRLTVV.

The chain has TRBV5-8 and TRBJ2-7; TRBD1 might be the D (5 bases). Trimming left V 0 bases short and J 6 bases short, with 10 bases between. This CDR3 region has 13 residues. CDR1 and CDR2 (germline): SGHTS, YDEGEE. CDR3 coding DNA: TGTGCCAGCAGCTTGGCTGGTAGGGGCGAGCAGTACTTC. Its translation: CASSLAGRGEQYF.

The CDR3 protein is CASSSSGQGKETQYF. In DNA, the CDR3 is TGTGCCAGCAGTTCCTCGGGACAGGGAAAAGAGACCCAGTACTTC. The chain has TRBV28 and TRBJ2-5; 9 bases are a match to TRBD1. V was clipped by 4 bases and J by 3 bases; unmatched bases: 6. The CDR3 length is 15 residues. The V gene's germline CDR1 is MDHEN and CDR2 SYDVKM.

The chain employs TRBV5-6 and TRBJ2-5; D may match TRBD1 or TRBD2 (5 bases each). Germline CDR1 is SGHDT and CDR2 is YYEEEE. This CDR3 is 14 amino acids long. Between the trimmed V and J ends, which lost 3 bases and 1 base, there was a span of 10 bases. CDR3 sequence reads: CASSSRGRQETQYF. As DNA, the CDR3 is TGTGCCAGCAGCTCCCGGGGACGCCAAGAGACCCAGTACTTC.

V is TRBV5-6 and J is TRBJ1-5; no reliable D call. Trimming took 0 bases from V and 5 from J, leaving 9 bases between them. Looked up from germline, CDR1 is SGHDT and CDR2 is YYEEEE. The length of the CDR3 is 14 residues. CDR3 sequence: CASSLVVTHQPQHF. CDR3 sequence (DNA): TGTGCCAGCAGCTTGGTTGTGACACATCAGCCCCAGCATTTT.

The V gene is TRBV5-1, the J gene TRBJ2-5, with a possible D match to TRBD1 (5 bases). This CDR3 is built from 13 residues. V lost 0 bases to trimming and J lost 9 bases, with 12 bases between them. Germline assignment: CDR1 SGHRS and CDR2 YFSETQ. The CDR3 spells CASSLEGATAQYF. The CDR3 nucleotides read TGCGCCAGCAGCTTGGAAGGGGCAACGGCCCAGTACTTC.

V and J are TRBV6-5 and TRBJ2-7, with a weak D call TRBD2 (5 bases). This CDR3 is 14 amino acids long. From germline, CDR1 is MNHEY and CDR2 SVGAGI. Trimming shortened V by 5 bases and J by 3 bases, and 14 bases separated the two germline ends. This chain's CDR3 is CASSTPDGIYEQYF. CDR3 sequence (DNA): TGTGCCAGCAGTACGCCCGACGGGATCTACGAGCAGTACTTC.

This chain joins TRBV5-1 and TRBJ2-2, with 8 bases fitting TRBD1. Per the germline V gene, CDR1 is SGHRS and CDR2 is YFSETQ. V lost 7 bases to trimming and J lost 2 bases; unmatched junction nucleotides: 10. The CDR3 spans 16 residues. CDR3 nucleotide sequence: TGCGCCAGCGAGCCCACGACAGGGGCAAACACCGGGGAGCTGTTTTTT. Its translation: CASEPTTGANTGELFF.

V usage is TRBV19 and J usage is TRBJ1-2, with TRBD1 matching over 7 bases. The J segment lost 5 bases and the V segment lost 6 bases, leaving 9 bases of the junction unmatched. Looked up from germline, CDR1 is LNHDA and CDR2 is SQIVND (reference sequence). CDR3 length equals 14 residues. The CDR3: CASSLLGQQYGYTF. The CDR3 DNA sequence: TGTGCCAGTAGCCTTCTGGGACAGCAATATGGCTACACCTTC.

V is TRBV29-1 and J is TRBJ1-2; no reliable D call. Per the germline V gene, CDR1 is SQVTM and CDR2 is ANQGSEA. The CDR3 loop spans 12 amino acids. In DNA form, the CDR3 reads TGCACCTTCAGCATGGACCTCTATGGCTACACCTTC. This gives the protein CTFSMDLYGYTF.

CDR3 bases: TGTGCCAGCAACCCCTCGGCGGGGAAGACAGGGTCGCGGGGCACTGAAGCTTTCTTT. As protein: CASNPSAGKTGSRGTEAFF. The rearrangement joins TRBV28 to TRBJ1-1; 7 nucleotides match TRBD1. This CDR3 has 19 amino acids. V dropped 7 bases and J dropped 4; count of bases not matched to a gene: 24. Germline loops: CDR1 MDHEN, CDR2 SYDVKM.

The chain uses TRBV7-9 and TRBJ1-5; no reliable D call. The V and J ends lost 6 bases and 5 bases respectively, with 11 bases between them. CDR1 and CDR2 (germline): SEHNR, FQNEAQ (reference sequence). There are 13 residues in the CDR3. The CDR3 sequence is CASRSEEDQPQHF. CDR3 in DNA: TGTGCCAGCAGGTCAGAGGAGGATCAGCCCCAGCATTTT.

This clone appeared a single time. The chain employs TRBV9 and TRBJ2-5, with 11 bases identical to TRBD2. Germline CDR1 reads SGDLS; CDR2 reads YYNGEE. The CDR3 contains 16 residues. V shed 0 bases and J 5 bases; nucleotides not matched to a gene: 6. CDR3: CASSVGASGGLETQYF. CDR3 DNA: TGTGCCAGCAGCGTAGGGGCTAGCGGGGGGCTGGAGACCCAGTACTTC.